The T cell receptor beta chain described here comes from a study of blood T cell repertoires in COVID-19. The data were produced by immunoSEQ multiplex PCR, yet TCRdb's version contains in-frame clones alone and is incomplete. In the table there are around 250,000 clones, roughly 84% of which are singletons. The source of this sequence is a man aged 50 or older who had recovered from COVID-19. Sequencing was done on a sample of PBMCs or T cells enriched from blood (not recorded which).

The CDR3 is CASSYLTSGGANEQFF. CDR3 DNA sequence: TGTGCCAGCAGTTACTTGACTAGCGGGGGGGCAAATGAGCAGTTCTTC. The chain has TRBV6-5 and TRBJ2-1; 14 bases fit TRBD2. CDR3 length: 16 residues. Germline V CDR1 and CDR2: MNHEY, SVGAGI. The junction had 3 bases not matched to a gene; V was cut back by 1 base and J by 7 bases.